Listed below are T cell receptor delta chains from one sample, sequenced in a study of Vδ1+ human thymocytes. TCRdb used CATT to re-call clones from the multiplex PCR reads. The repertoire has approximately 19,000 delta-chain clones, around 7.4% of them found once; the top ten carry over 0.75%. The sequencing sample was made of Vdelta1+ gamma-delta thymocytes from the thymus. These receptors were taken from a child under two years old who had congenital heart surgery. CDR3s include the opening cysteine and the closing phenylalanine or tryptophan. A D gene is named only where the DNA matches it firmly. A clone size is listed for some rows: how often the clone was seen (once, few, many), or a class if it is expanded.

d_call j_call v_call clone_size cdr3_nt cdr3_aa
TRDD3 TRDJ1 TRDV1 . TGTGCTCTTGGGGAACTTATGGGACTTCCTACTGGGGGATCCCGAATCTACACCGATAAACTCATCTTT CALGELMGLPTGGSRIYTDKLIF
TRDD3 TRDJ1 TRDV1 few TGTGCTCTTGGGGAAGGTTTCGCCTACGCCAATCGGGGATACTCTACCGATAAACTCATCTTT CALGEGFAYANRGYSTDKLIF
. TRDJ1 TRDV1 few TGTGCTCTTGGGGAACTTGTACTCGCCCTTACTACATACACCGATAAACTCATCTTT CALGELVLALTTYTDKLIF
TRDD3 TRDJ1 TRDV1 . TGTGCTCTTGGGGAACAGGGGATATGCCGCACCGATAAACTCATCTTT CALGEQGICRTDKLIF
. TRDJ1 TRDV2 few TGTGCCTCGCCACTGGGCCCTCCATCGTACACCGATAAACTCATCTTT CASPLGPPSYTDKLIF
TRDD3 TRDJ1 TRDV1 . TGTGCTCTTGGGACACCCACTCCTCACCTCTGGGGGTCTGCGGGGGGCACCGATAAACTCATCTTT CALGTPTPHLWGSAGGTDKLIF
TRDD3 TRDJ1 TRDV1 . TGTGCTCTTGGGGAATCGACTGGGGGATACAACAACACCACCCCGTACACCGATAAACTCATCTTT CALGESTGGYNNTTPYTDKLIF
TRDD3 TRDJ1 TRDV2 medium-sized TGTGCCTCCACCGGCCTTCTCCAGTACTGGGGGATAAGGACGGGTAAACTCATCTTT CASTGLLQYWGIRTGKLIF
TRDD3 TRDJ1 TRDV1 . TGTGCTCTTGTGTGCCGGGGGATACTTCGGCGGGCCGATAAACTCATCTTT CALVCRGILRRADKLIF
TRDD3 TRDJ1 TRDV2 medium-sized TGTGCCTGTGACGCTGGGGATACCTGTCCTAAACTCATCTTT CACDAGDTCPKLIF
TRDD3 TRDJ1 TRDV1 . TGTGCTCTTGGGGATCCTACCCCTAGGACTGGGGGACTAAGAGCCGATAAACTCATCTTT CALGDPTPRTGGLRADKLIF
. TRDJ1 TRDV1 . TGTGCTCTTGGGGAACAGTCCAAACCCTTAATGTCAACCGATAAACTCATCTTT CALGEQSKPLMSTDKLIF
. TRDJ1 TRDV1 few TGTGCTCTTGGGGAACTAGGTTTGACCACCGATAAACTCATCTTT CALGELGLTTDKLIF
TRDD3 TRDJ1 TRDV1 few TGTGCTCTTGGGGAACTAAGGGGATACCAACCCCACCGACACCGTGATAAACTCATCTTT CALGELRGYQPHRHRDKLIF
TRDD3 TRDJ1 TRDV1 . TGTGCTCTCCGAGTAGACAATATGGCAACTTACTGGGGGATACGCTCCTCTTTGTACACCGATAAACTCATCTTT CALRVDNMATYWGIRSSLYTDKLIF
TRDD3 TRDJ1 TRDV1 few TGTGCTCTTGGGGAACTCAGTACTGGGGGATATACCGATAAACTCATCTTT CALGELSTGGYTDKLIF
. TRDJ1 TRDV1 . TGTGCTCTTGGGGAGCGACTCGGGCGAAGTGGCGATAAACTCATCTTT CALGERLGRSGDKLIF
TRDD3 TRDJ1 TRDV1 few TGTGCTCTTGGGGAACTACAGTGTTCCTACTGGGGGATACGCGGAGACTTCACCGATAAACTCATCTTT CALGELQCSYWGIRGDFTDKLIF
TRDD3 TRDJ1 TRDV1 . TGTGCTCTTGGGGAACTTCCTTCTTTACGCTACTGGGGGATCCACACCGATAAACTCATCTTT CALGELPSLRYWGIHTDKLIF
. TRDJ3 TRDV2 medium-sized TGTGCCTGTGACACTCCGGGGATCTGCTCCTGGGACACCCGACAGATGTTTTTC CACDTPGICSWDTRQMFF
TRDD3 TRDJ1 TRDV1 few TGTGCTCTTGGGGAAGGGGTGAGGACGAACTGGGGGTTATACGATAAACTCATCTTT CALGEGVRTNWGLYDKLIF
. TRDJ1 TRDV1 . TGTGCTCTTGGGGAACTAAAAAAAGCGAAACTCATCTTT CALGELKKAKLIF
. TRDJ1 TRDV1 . TGTGCTCTTGGGGAAGCACAATTCCTACTTGGGGGACTTGGGGGGTACACCGATAAACTCATCTTT CALGEAQFLLGGLGGYTDKLIF
. TRDJ1 TRDV1 few TGTGCTCTTGGGGAACTAGGACTGGGTTTGACCGATAAACTCATCTTT CALGELGLGLTDKLIF
. TRDJ1 TRDV1 few TGTGCTCTTGGGGAACCCCGTCTCCCCAAGGTACTGCCTAACACCGATAAACTCATCTTT CALGEPRLPKVLPNTDKLIF
TRDD3 TRDJ1 TRDV2 . TGTGCCTGTGACACCTGGGGATACGCGACCATAGCCGATAAACTCATCTTT CACDTWGYATIADKLIF
TRDD3 TRDJ1 TRDV1 . TGTGCTCTTGGGGAATACTGGGGGACCCCAGAACTCATCTTT CALGEYWGTPELIF
TRDD3 TRDJ1 TRDV1 few TGTGCTCTTGGGGAACGGTCCTACTGGGGGATACAGGACGATAAACTCATCTTT CALGERSYWGIQDDKLIF
TRDD3 TRDJ1 TRDV1 . TGTGCTCTTGGGGCTCGTCGGAAATTCCCCCTGGGATTCGGCGTACTGGGGGATGAGGGTAAACTCATCTTT CALGARRKFPLGFGVLGDEGKLIF
. TRDJ1 TRDV2 . TGTGCCTGTGACACCAGTCACATACGGGTAATGCGCACCGATAAACTCATCTTT CACDTSHIRVMRTDKLIF
. TRDJ1 TRDV2 . TGTGCCTGTGTCCCATCAGGCCGGGGGTTGTACACCGATAAACTCATCTTT CACVPSGRGLYTDKLIF
. TRDJ1 TRDV1 few TGTGCTCTTGGGGAAGGTCCAAACCTTCCTTCTTACTGGGGGCCTACGTTTCACGATAAACTCATCTTT CALGEGPNLPSYWGPTFHDKLIF
. TRDJ1 TRDV1 . TGTGCTCTTGGGGAGCGTCACGGGCCTTCCTACGTACTGGGGGCTTTCCGGCAAACCGTACACAAACTCATCTTT CALGERHGPSYVLGAFRQTVHKLIF
. TRDJ1 TRDV1 . TGTGCTCTTGGGGAAGAAGGCCGTGGACTTTCAGGGACCAACACCGATAAACTCATCTTT CALGEEGRGLSGTNTDKLIF
. TRDJ1 TRDV1 . TGTGCTCTTGGGACTTACACCGATAAACTCATCTTT CALGTYTDKLIF
TRDD3 TRDJ1 TRDV1 . TGTGCTCTTGGGGAACTGGGGGATAAGGTCACCGATAAACTCATCTTT CALGELGDKVTDKLIF
TRDD3 TRDJ1 TRDV1 few TGTGCTCTTGGGGACCCCTTTCCTACTGGGGGATACGCGGATCCCAAAACCGATAAACTCATCTTT CALGDPFPTGGYADPKTDKLIF
. TRDJ1 TRDV1 . TGTGCTCTTGGGGAACTATTGTTAGGGTTACCTAGAGGCGATAAACTCATCTTT CALGELLLGLPRGDKLIF
TRDD3 TRDJ1 TRDV1 . TGTGCTCTTGGGGAACTAGGGGTTGACTGGGGGATACGAGGCACCGATAGACTCATCTTT CALGELGVDWGIRGTDRLIF
. TRDJ1 TRDV1 . TGTGCTCTTGGGTTGTCCGGGGGCACCGATAAACTCATCTTT CALGLSGGTDKLIF
TRDD3 TRDJ3 TRDV2 . TGTGCCTGTGACACTCCGCAATACTGGGGGTTACAACCTCCCTGGGACACCCGACAGATGTTTTTC CACDTPQYWGLQPPWDTRQMFF
TRDD3 TRDJ3 TRDV2 few TGTGCCTGTGACACGGTGAATGGGGGATACTCCTGGGACACCCGACAGATGTTTTTC CACDTVNGGYSWDTRQMFF
TRDD3 TRDJ1 TRDV1 . TGTGCTCTTGGGGAATTCCCAATCCTACTTGGGGGATGGGGTCTGGCTTTTCTCAAACTCATCTTT CALGEFPILLGGWGLAFLKLIF
. TRDJ1 TRDV1 few TGTGCTCTTGGGGAACGGGGCCCTCCTACGGGACGAGGAACCGATAAACTCATCTTT CALGERGPPTGRGTDKLIF
. TRDJ1 TRDV1 few TGTGCTCTTGGGGAACTCTGGCGGTACACCGATAAACTCATCTTT CALGELWRYTDKLIF
TRDD3 TRDJ2 TRDV2 . TGTGCCTCTGAAAATGGGGATACGCGGAGACGCGTCACCCTCGGGGTGACAGCACAACTCTTCTTT CASENGDTRRRVTLGVTAQLFF
. TRDJ2 TRDV1 few TGTGCTCTTGGGGACCGGCGAACACCTGGGGTCACGACAGCACAACTCTTCTTT CALGDRRTPGVTTAQLFF
TRDD3 TRDJ1 TRDV1 . TGTGCTCTTGGGGACTTCTTCCTACTGGGGGATACTGAGGAACTCATCTTT CALGDFFLLGDTEELIF
TRDD2 TRDJ1 TRDV1 . TGTGCTCTTGGGGAACCGGCCTTCCTACCGTTTAACACCGATAAACTCATCTTT CALGEPAFLPFNTDKLIF
TRDD3 TRDJ1 TRDV1 few TGTGCTCTTGGGGATCCCTCGCCCCTCTTGGGGATACGCACTGATAAACTCATCTTT CALGDPSPLLGIRTDKLIF
TRDD3 TRDJ1 TRAV29/DV5 few TGTGCCCCAAGCAAAAGGGGGAGCCTTCGCCCTTACTGGGGGATACGCTACACCGATAAACTCATCTTT CAPSKRGSLRPYWGIRYTDKLIF
TRDD3 TRDJ1 TRDV1 few TGTGCTCTTGGGGAAGTAAGGGTTACTGGGGGATACTTAGATAAACTCATCTTT CALGEVRVTGGYLDKLIF
. TRDJ1 TRDV1 . TGTGCTCTTGGGGGCGGCCTTCCCCCCCGTGGGTACACCGATAAACTCATCTTT CALGGGLPPRGYTDKLIF
. TRDJ1 TRDV1 few TGTGCTCTTGGGGAACGTGTTGGGGAGAGACTCATCTTT CALGERVGERLIF
TRDD3 TRDJ2 TRDV1 . TGTGCTCTTGGGGAAAGGTGTTCCTACGACCGGGCTGGGGGATACCCACCGACAGCACAACTCTTCTTT CALGERCSYDRAGGYPPTAQLFF
TRDD2 TRDJ2 TRDV1 . TGTGCTCTTGGGGAACGCTTCCTACACATTCCTACTGGGCTAACAGCACAACTCTTCTTT CALGERFLHIPTGLTAQLFF
. TRDJ1 TRDV1 few TGTGCTCTCGGGGAGCGCGCCTATATCGGGAACCCACGGTACACCGATAAACTCATCTTT CALGERAYIGNPRYTDKLIF
TRDD3 TRDJ1 TRDV1 few TGTGCTCTTGGGGAACTCCGTCCTACTTACCAGTACTGGGGGATACCCACCGATAAACTCATCTTT CALGELRPTYQYWGIPTDKLIF
TRDD3 TRDJ1 TRDV1 . TGTGCTCTTGGATCTATATCATACTGGGGGATACACCTTAAACTCATCTTT CALGSISYWGIHLKLIF
. TRDJ1 TRDV1 . TGTGCTCTTGGGGAACCCGCATCTGGCACGGGACTTCTCATCTTT CALGEPASGTGLLIF